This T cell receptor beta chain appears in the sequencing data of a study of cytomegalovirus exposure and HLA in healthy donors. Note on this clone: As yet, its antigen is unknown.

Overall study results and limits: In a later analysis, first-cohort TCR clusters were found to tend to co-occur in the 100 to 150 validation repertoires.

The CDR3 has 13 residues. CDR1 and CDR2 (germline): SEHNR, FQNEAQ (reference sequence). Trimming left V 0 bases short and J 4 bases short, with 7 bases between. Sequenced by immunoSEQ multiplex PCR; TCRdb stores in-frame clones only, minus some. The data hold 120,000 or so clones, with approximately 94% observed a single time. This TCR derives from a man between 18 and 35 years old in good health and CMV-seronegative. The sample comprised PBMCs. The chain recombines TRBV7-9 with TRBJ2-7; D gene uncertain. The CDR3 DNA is TGTGCCAGCAGCTTAGCGAACAGTTACGAGCAGTACTTC. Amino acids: CASSLANSYEQYF.